A few counts support the clone carrying this T cell receptor beta chain. Germline values: CDR1 DFQATT, CDR2 SNEGSKA (reference sequence). The CDR3 is made up of 13 amino acids. Germline trimming cut 6 bases from V and 10 bases from J; bases unmatched to any gene: 13. The entry originates in a study of T-cell reconstitution after alpha-beta-depleted transplantation in children. Preparation of the TCRbeta library involved a method that used unique molecular identifiers. TCRdb itself ran the PCR reads through MiXCR, one entry per CDR3 protein. The sample holds approximately 630,000 distinct CDR3 sequences, roughly 13% seen once.

This clonotype was sampled from a girl aged 2 to 9 with congenital amegakaryocytic thrombocytopenia, due to receive a stem cell transplant. The chain is built from TRBV20-1 and TRBJ2-3, with 7 bases matching TRBD1. The source was PBMCs, collected before TCRalphabeta/CD19-depleted stem cell transplant. The DNA for the CDR3 is TGCAGTGCCCAAGTAGGGGGCAGAGTCGCGCAGTATTTT. Protein: CSAQVGGRVAQYF.